This T cell receptor (beta chain) was identified in a study of T cells in localized non-small cell lung cancer. Assay used: immunoSEQ multiplex PCR; TCRdb lists only in-frame clones, some missing. The repertoire consists of 20,000 to 30,000 clones, with roughly 84% occurring once and the leading ten covering 25% to 30%. Findings of the study overall: Within adjacent lung there appeared a median approximately 60 of the top 100 tumor clones. Uninvolved nearby lung showed the greatest T cell clonality, exceeding that found in tumor.

This clone came up a few times. What it binds is not known. Source: peripheral blood, taken before any cancer treatment. This TCR was recovered from a male donor at least 60 years old with stage I squamous cell lung carcinoma.

Written as DNA, the CDR3 is TGTGCCAGCAGTGCAGGCCGAGCCACTGAAGCTTTCTTT. Translation: CASSAGRATEAFF. The rearrangement uses TRBV6-4 and TRBJ1-1; D gene ambiguous. This CDR3 has 13 residues. Germline assignment: CDR1 MRHNA and CDR2 SNTAGT. Between the trimmed V and J ends, which lost 4 bases and 4 bases, there was a span of 10 bases.